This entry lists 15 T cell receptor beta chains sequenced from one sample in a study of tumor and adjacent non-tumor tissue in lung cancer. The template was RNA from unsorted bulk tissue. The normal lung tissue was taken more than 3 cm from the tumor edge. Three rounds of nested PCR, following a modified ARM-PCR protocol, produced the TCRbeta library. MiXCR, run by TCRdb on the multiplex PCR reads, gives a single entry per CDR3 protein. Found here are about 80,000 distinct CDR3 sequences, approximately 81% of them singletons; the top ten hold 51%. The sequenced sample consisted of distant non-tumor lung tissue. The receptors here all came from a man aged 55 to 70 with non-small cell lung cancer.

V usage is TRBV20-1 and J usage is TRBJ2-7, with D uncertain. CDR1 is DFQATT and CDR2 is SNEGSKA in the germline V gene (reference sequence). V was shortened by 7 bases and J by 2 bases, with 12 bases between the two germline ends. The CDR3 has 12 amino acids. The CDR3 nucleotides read TGCAGTGATAATCCGGTCACCTACGAGCAGTACTTC. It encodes CSDNPVTYEQYF.

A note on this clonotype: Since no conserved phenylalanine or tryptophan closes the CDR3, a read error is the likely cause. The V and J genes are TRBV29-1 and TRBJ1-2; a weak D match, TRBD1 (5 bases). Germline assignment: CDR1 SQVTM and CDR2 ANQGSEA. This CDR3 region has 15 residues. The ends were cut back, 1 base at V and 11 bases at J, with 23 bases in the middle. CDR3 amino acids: CSVEAMVGVQGGYTI. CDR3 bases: TGCAGCGTTGAAGCCATGGTCGGGGTTCAGGGTGGTTACACCATC.

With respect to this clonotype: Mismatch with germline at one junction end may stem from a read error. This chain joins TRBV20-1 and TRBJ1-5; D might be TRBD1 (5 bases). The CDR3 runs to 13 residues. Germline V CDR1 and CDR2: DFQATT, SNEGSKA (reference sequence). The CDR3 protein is CSASQGKGQPQHF. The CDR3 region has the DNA TGCAGTGCCTCGCAGGGTAAGGGTCAGCCCCAGCATTTC.

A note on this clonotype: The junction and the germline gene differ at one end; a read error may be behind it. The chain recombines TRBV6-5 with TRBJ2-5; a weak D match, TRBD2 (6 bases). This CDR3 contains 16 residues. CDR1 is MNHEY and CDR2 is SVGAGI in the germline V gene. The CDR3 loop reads CVSTTGRLGTEETQYF. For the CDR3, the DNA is TGTGTCAGCACTACGGGTAGACTAGGGACGGAAGAGACCCAGTACTTC.

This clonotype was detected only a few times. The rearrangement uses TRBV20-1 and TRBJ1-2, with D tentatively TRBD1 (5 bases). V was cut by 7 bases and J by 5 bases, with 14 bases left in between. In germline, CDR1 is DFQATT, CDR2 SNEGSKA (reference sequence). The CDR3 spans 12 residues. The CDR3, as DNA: TGCAGTGTCGTTGTGCAGGGTTATGGCTACACCTTC. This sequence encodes CSVVVQGYGYTF.

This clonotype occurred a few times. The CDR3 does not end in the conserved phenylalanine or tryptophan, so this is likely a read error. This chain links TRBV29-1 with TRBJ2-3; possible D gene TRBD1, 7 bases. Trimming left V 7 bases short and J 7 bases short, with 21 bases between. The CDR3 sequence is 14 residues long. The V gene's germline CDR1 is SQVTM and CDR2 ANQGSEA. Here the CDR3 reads CSAGGGQSSNTQYL. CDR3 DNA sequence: TGCAGCGCCGGAGGGGGACAGTCGTCGAATACGCAGTATCTT.

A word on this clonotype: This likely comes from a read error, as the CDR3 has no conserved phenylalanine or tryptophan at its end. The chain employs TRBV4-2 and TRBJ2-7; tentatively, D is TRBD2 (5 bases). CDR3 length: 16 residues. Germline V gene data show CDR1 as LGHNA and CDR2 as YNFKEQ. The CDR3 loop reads CGSSQDSGTNSYEQYS. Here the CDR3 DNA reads TGTGGCAGCAGCCAAGACTCGGGAACTAACTCCTACGAGCAGTACTCC.

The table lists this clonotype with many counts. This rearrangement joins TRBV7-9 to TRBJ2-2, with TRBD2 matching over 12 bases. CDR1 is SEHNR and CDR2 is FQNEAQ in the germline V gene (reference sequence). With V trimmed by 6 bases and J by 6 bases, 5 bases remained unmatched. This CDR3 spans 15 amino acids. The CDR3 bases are TGTGCCAGCAGAGGACTAGCGGGGTCCGCCGGGGAGCTGTTTTTT. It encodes CASRGLAGSAGELFF. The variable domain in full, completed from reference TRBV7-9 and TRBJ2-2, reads DTGVSQNPRHKITKRGQNVTFRCDPISEHNRLYWYRQTLGQGPEFLTYFQNEAQLEKSRLLSDRFSAERPKGSFSTLEIQRTEQGDSAMYLCASRGLAGSAGELFFGEGSRLTVL.

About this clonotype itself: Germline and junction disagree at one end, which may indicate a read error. The CDR3 sequence is CSVDGAYKQYF. DNA of the CDR3: TGCAGCGTTGATGGGGCCTACAAGCAGTACTTC. V usage is TRBV29-1 and J usage is TRBJ2-7; a possible D gene is TRBD1 (5 bases). There are 11 residues in the CDR3. Germline V CDR1 and CDR2: SQVTM, ANQGSEA.

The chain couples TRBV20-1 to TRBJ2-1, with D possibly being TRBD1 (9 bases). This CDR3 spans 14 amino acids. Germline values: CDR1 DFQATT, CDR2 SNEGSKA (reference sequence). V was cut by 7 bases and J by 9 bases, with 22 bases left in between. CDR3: CSVGFRGGQGEQFF. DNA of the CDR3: TGCAGTGTTGGATTTCGGGGGGGACAGGGTGAGCAGTTCTTC.

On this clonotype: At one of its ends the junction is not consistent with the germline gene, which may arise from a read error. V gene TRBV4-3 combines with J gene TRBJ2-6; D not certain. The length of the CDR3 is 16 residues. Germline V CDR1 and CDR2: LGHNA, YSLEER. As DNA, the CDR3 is TGCGCCAGCAGCCAAGAGACGGTGTCTGGTGCCAACGCCCTGACTTTC. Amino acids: CASSQETVSGANALTF.

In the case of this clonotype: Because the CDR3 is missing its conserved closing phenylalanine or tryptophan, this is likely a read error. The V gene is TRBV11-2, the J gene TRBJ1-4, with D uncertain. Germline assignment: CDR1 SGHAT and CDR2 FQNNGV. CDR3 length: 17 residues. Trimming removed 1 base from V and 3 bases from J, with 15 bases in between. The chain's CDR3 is CASSLVPQCSSNEKLFL. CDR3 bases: TGTGCCAGCAGCTTAGTCCCGCAGTGTAGTTCTAATGAAAAACTGTTTTTA.

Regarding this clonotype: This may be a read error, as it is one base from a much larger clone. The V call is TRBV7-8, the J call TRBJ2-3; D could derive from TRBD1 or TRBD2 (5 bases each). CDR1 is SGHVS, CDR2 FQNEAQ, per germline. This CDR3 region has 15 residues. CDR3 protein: CPSSLPGPKEDTQYF. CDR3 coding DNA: TGTCCCAGCAGCTTACCGGGACCCAAAGAGGATACGCAGTATTTT.

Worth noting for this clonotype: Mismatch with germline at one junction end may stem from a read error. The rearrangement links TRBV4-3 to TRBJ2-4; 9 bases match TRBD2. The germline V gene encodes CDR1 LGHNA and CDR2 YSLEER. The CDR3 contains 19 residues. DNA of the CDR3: TGCACCAGAAGCCAAGACCCACCGATAGCGGGAGTCTCCAAAAACATTCAGTACTTC. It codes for CTRSQDPPIAGVSKNIQYF.

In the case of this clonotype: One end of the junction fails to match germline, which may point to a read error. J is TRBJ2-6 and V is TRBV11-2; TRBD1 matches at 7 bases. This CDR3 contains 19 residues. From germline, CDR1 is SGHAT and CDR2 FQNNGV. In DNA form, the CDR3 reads TGTGCCAGTAGCTTAGTTCCAAAGGACAGGTCCTCTGGAGCCAACGTCTTGACTTTC. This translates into CASSLVPKDRSSGANVLTF. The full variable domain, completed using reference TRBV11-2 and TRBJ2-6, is EAGVAQSPRYKIIEKRQSVAFWCNPISGHATLYWYQQILGQGPKLLIQFQNNGVVDDSQLPKDRFSAERLKGVDSTLKIQPAKLEDSAVYLCASSLVPKDRSSGANVLTFGAGSRLTVL.